Presented here are 14 T cell receptor beta chains from one specimen sequenced in a study of T cell repertoires in cytomegalovirus infection. These receptors are not linked to any known antigen. TCRdb processed the reads anew with MiXCR; each CDR3 protein has one entry. The sample contains approximately 1,000,000 distinct CDR3 sequences, roughly a third of which appear only once. Specimen: cultured CD8+ T cells from PBMCs, collected from culture after CMV antigen stimulation. The receptor source for this set is a human donor in good health (CMV status not recorded). Some clones in this sample may be carry-over from other donors' samples.

This clonotype was detected ten times or more. The rearrangement joins TRBV6-6 to TRBJ2-7, with D maybe TRBD1 (5 bases). CDR3 length: 15 residues. Germline V gene data show CDR1 as MNHNY and CDR2 as SVGAGI (reference sequence). The CDR3 DNA reads TGTGCCAGCGGTTACTTTTGGGGCGAGAGGTACGAGCAGTACGTC. Residues: CASGYFWGERYEQYV.

At least ten counts were recorded for this clonotype. The CDR3 loop is CAISEHRLSGDGYTF. The CDR3, as DNA: TGTGCCATCAGTGAGCACAGGTTAAGCGGGGATGGCTACACCTTC. The chain joins TRBV10-3 to TRBJ1-2; TRBD1 might be the D (5 bases). This CDR3 is 15 amino acids long. V lost 2 bases and J lost 6, with 16 bases in between. From germline, CDR1 is ENHRY and CDR2 SYGVKD.

This CDR3 reads CASSLKGPYSYNEQFF. DNA for the CDR3: TGTGCCAGCAGCTTGAAGGGACCCTACTCCTACAATGAGCAGTTCTTC. This chain connects TRBV5-6 to TRBJ2-1; possibly TRBD1 or TRBD2 for D (5 bases each). Germline V lookup: CDR1 SGHDT, CDR2 YYEEEE. The CDR3 is 16 residues long. V was clipped by 1 base and J by 0 bases, with 11 bases between them.

In this sample, this clonotype turned up many times. J is TRBJ1-2 and V is TRBV5-1, with D possibly TRBD1 on 5 matching bases. V was clipped by 1 base and J by 1 base, with 11 bases between them. Germline V gene lookup returns CDR1 SGHRS and CDR2 YFSETQ. The CDR3 runs 15 residues. Here the CDR3 DNA reads TGCGCCAGCAGCTTGTACGGCAGGGTTAACTATGGCTACACCTTC. As protein: CASSLYGRVNYGYTF.

This clonotype has just a few counts. The chain combines TRBV9 with TRBJ1-5; no clear D gene. Germline V gene lookup returns CDR1 SGDLS and CDR2 YYNGEE. The CDR3 has 12 amino acids. With 0 bases removed from V and 6 bases from J, the gap between germline ends came to 4 bases. Written as DNA, the CDR3 is TGTGCCAGCAGCGTAGACGGTCAGCCCCAGCATTTT. Translating it yields CASSVDGQPQHF.

V is TRBV4-1 and J is TRBJ1-5, with D possibly being TRBD1 (5 bases). The CDR3 runs to 16 residues. Germline V lookup: CDR1 MGHRA, CDR2 YSYEKL. Trimming left V 5 bases short and J 5 bases short, with 19 bases between. The CDR3 sequence: CASSSTFGGTHQPQHF. CDR3 sequence (DNA): TGCGCCAGCAGCTCGACCTTCGGGGGGACGCATCAGCCCCAGCATTTT.

The chain carries TRBV6-5 and TRBJ1-6, with 7 bases matching TRBD1. Germline V CDR1 and CDR2: MNHEY, SVGAGI. This CDR3 is built from 18 residues. V trimming: 0 bases; J trimming: 9 bases; junction bases outside the gene matches: 14. CDR3 sequence (DNA): TGTGCCAGCAGTTACTCGATGACACCGGGACAGAGGGGTTCACCCCTCCACTTT. Translating gives CASSYSMTPGQRGSPLHF.

The chain uses TRBV6-6 and TRBJ2-2; tentative D call: TRBD1 (5 bases). Germline values: CDR1 MNHNY, CDR2 SVGAGI (reference sequence). V was shortened by 5 bases and J by 10 bases, with 11 bases between the two germline ends. The CDR3 spans 12 residues. CDR3 bases: TGTGCCAGCAGTCAGGGCGGTTTGGAGCTGTTTTTT. It yields the protein CASSQGGLELFF.

This clonotype was seen only a few times. J is TRBJ2-1 and V is TRBV11-2; no firm D call. The CDR3 sequence is 11 residues long. The V and J ends lost 5 bases and 10 bases respectively, with 9 bases between them. CDR1 and CDR2 (germline): SGHAT, FQNNGV. The CDR3 bases are TGTGCCAGCAGCCTCCGGGCCGAGCAGTTCTTC. It is translated as CASSLRAEQFF.

The rearrangement links TRBV20-1 to TRBJ2-5, with 10 bases lining up with TRBD1. Germline V lookup: CDR1 DFQATT, CDR2 SNEGSKA (reference sequence). This CDR3 is built from 15 residues. The J segment lost 1 base and the V segment lost 6 bases, leaving 8 bases of the junction unmatched. In DNA form, the CDR3 reads TGCAGTGCCTCGGACAGGGGGACTTTCCAAGAGACCCAGTACTTC. Residues: CSASDRGTFQETQYF.

This clonotype has more than one count but fewer than ten. V gene TRBV6-6 combines with J gene TRBJ2-1; no clear D gene. Looked up from germline, CDR1 is MNHNY and CDR2 is SVGAGI (reference sequence). The CDR3 runs to 13 residues. V lost 0 bases and J lost 12, with 12 bases in between. CDR3: CASSYSVVKGQFF. The CDR3 DNA sequence: TGTGCCAGCAGTTACTCAGTAGTCAAAGGGCAGTTCTTC.

The chain couples TRBV19 to TRBJ2-4; D might be TRBD1 or TRBD2, each matching 5 bases. V lost 10 bases and J lost 0, with 10 bases in between. Per germline, CDR1 LNHDA and CDR2 SQIVND (reference sequence). There are 13 residues in the CDR3. The CDR3 is CATWGIAKNIQYF. The CDR3 DNA sequence: TGTGCCACTTGGGGGATAGCCAAAAACATTCAGTACTTC.

The chain recombines TRBV19 with TRBJ1-4; TRBD1 agrees at 7 bases. V lost 4 bases, J lost 5 bases, and 4 bases stayed unmatched. Germline lookup yields CDR1 LNHDA and CDR2 SQIVND (reference sequence). The CDR3 consists of 14 residues. The CDR3 bases are TGTGCCAGTAGTACGCCAGGGGGAAATGAAAAACTGTTTTTT. This translates into CASSTPGGNEKLFF.

This rearrangement joins TRBV4-1 to TRBJ1-1, with 7 nucleotides matching TRBD1. This CDR3 has 12 residues. V was clipped by 5 bases and J by 7 bases; unmatched bases: 4. Germline V gene sequence: CDR1 MGHRA, CDR2 YSYEKL. The CDR3 spells CASSLTGNEAFF. For the CDR3, the DNA is TGCGCCAGCAGCTTGACAGGGAATGAAGCTTTCTTT.